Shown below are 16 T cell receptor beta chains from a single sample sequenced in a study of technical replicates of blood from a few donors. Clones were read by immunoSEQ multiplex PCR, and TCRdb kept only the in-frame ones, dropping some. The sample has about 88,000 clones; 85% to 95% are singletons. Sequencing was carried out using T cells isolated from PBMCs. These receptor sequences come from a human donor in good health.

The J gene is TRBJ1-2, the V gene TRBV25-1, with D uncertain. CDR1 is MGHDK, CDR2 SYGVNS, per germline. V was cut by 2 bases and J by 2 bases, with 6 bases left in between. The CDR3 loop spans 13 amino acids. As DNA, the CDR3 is TGTGCCAGCAGTGAAAACATCAACTATGGCTACACCTTC. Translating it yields CASSENINYGYTF.

The DNA for the CDR3 is TGTGCCAGCAGCTCCGGGGTAGGTCCCTACGAGCAGTACTTC. Its protein is CASSSGVGPYEQYF. The chain employs TRBV11-1 and TRBJ2-7; tentatively, D is TRBD2 (5 bases). CDR1 is SGHAT and CDR2 is FQDESV in the germline V gene (reference sequence). The CDR3 length is 14 residues. The germline V and J ends were trimmed by 4 bases and 2 bases, with 12 bases remaining between them.

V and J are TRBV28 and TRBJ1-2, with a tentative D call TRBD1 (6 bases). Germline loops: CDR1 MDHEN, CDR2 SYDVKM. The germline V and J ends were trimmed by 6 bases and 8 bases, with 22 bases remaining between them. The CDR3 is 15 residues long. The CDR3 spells CASSLTLGQPKGYTF. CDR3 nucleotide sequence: TGTGCCAGCAGCTTAACGCTAGGACAGCCTAAGGGCTACACCTTC.

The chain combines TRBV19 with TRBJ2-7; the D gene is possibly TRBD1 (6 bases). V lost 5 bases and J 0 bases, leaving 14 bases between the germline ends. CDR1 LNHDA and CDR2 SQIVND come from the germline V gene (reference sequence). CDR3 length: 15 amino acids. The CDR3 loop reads CASSVAEGDSYEQYF. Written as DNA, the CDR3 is TGTGCCAGTAGTGTGGCAGAGGGGGACTCCTACGAGCAGTACTTC.

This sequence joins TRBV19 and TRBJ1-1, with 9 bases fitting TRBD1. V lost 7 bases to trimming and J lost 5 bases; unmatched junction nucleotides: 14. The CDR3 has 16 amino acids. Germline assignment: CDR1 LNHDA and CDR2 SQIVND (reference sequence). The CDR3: CASKSGTGRRGTEAFF. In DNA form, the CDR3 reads TGTGCCAGTAAGAGTGGGACAGGGAGACGGGGAACTGAAGCTTTCTTT.

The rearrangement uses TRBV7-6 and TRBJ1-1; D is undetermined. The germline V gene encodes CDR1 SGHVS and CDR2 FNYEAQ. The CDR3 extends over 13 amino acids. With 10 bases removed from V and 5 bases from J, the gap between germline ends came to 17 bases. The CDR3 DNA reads TGTGCCATCTTGGGGTCGGGATGGACTGAAGCTTTCTTT. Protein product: CAILGSGWTEAFF.

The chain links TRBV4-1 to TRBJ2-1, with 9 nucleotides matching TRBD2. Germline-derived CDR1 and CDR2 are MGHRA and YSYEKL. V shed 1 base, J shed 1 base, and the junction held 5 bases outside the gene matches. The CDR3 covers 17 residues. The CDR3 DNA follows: TGCGCCAGCAGCCAAGCGGCTAGCGGGACGTCCTACAATGAGCAGTTCTTC. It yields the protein CASSQAASGTSYNEQFF.

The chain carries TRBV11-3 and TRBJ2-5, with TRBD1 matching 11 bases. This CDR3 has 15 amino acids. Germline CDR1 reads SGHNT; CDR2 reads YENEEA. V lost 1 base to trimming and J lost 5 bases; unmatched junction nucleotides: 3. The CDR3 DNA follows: TGTGCCAGCAGCTTAGGGACAGGGGGCTTCGAGACCCAGTACTTC. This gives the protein CASSLGTGGFETQYF. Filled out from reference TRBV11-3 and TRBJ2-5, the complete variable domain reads EAGVVQSPRYKIIEKKQPVAFWCNPISGHNTLYWYLQNLGQGPELLIRYENEEAVDDSQLPKDRFSAERLKGVDSTLKIQPAELGDSAVYLCASSLGTGGFETQYFGPGTRLLVL.

The CDR3 spells CASSPDIAGRPSTDTQYF. As DNA, the CDR3 is TGTGCCAGCAGCCCCGACATAGCGGGGCGTCCCAGCACAGATACGCAGTATTTT. The chain links TRBV7-9 to TRBJ2-3; 8 bases are a match to TRBD2. Looked up from germline, CDR1 is SEHNR and CDR2 is FQNEAQ (reference sequence). Trimming cost V 5 bases and J 0 bases; bases outside gene matches: 13. The CDR3 is 18 amino acids.

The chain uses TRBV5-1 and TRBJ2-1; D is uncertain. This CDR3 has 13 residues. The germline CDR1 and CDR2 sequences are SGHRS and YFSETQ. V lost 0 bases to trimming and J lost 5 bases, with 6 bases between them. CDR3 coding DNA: TGCGCCAGCAGCTTGGACACGAACAATGAGCAGTTCTTC. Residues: CASSLDTNNEQFF.

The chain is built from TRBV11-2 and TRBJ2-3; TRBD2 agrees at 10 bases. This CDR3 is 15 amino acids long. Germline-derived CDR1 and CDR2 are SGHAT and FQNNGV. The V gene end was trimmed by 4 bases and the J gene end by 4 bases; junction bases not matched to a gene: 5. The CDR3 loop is CASSSAGGVADTQYF. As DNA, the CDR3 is TGTGCCAGCAGCTCAGCGGGAGGGGTCGCAGATACGCAGTATTTT.

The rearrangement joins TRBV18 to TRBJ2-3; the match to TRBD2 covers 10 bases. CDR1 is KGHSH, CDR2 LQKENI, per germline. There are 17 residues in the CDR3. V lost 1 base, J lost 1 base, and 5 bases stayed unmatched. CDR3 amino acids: CASSPRTLAGGTDTQYF. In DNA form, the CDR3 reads TGTGCCAGCTCACCACGGACCCTAGCGGGGGGCACAGATACGCAGTATTTT.

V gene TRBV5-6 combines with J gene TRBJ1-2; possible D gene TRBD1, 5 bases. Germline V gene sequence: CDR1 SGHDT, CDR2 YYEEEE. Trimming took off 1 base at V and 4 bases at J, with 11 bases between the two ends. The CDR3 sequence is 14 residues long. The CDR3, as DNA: TGTGCCAGCAGCTTGCTGGACAATAGCTATGGCTACACCTTC. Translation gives CASSLLDNSYGYTF.

CDR3 region: CASTIARDFQETQYF. The CDR3 DNA follows: TGTGCCAGCACGATCGCCCGGGACTTCCAAGAGACCCAGTACTTC. The J gene is TRBJ2-5, the V gene TRBV2, with D perhaps matching TRBD2 (6 bases). Germline V CDR1 and CDR2: SNHLY, FYNNEI. The CDR3 is made up of 15 amino acids. Between the trimmed V and J ends, which lost 7 bases and 1 base, there was a span of 16 bases.

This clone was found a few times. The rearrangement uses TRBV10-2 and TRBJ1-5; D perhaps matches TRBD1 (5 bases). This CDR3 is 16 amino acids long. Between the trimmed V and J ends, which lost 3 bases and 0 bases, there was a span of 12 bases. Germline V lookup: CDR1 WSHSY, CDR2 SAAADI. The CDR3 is CASSEIRDYSNQPQHF. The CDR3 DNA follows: TGCGCCAGCAGTGAAATCAGGGATTATAGCAATCAGCCCCAGCATTTT.

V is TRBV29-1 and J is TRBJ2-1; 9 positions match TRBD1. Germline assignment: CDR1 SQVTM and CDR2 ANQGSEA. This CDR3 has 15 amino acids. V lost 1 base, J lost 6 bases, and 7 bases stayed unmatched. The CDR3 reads CSVEGDRVEGNEQFF. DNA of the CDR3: TGCAGCGTTGAAGGGGACAGGGTGGAGGGCAATGAGCAGTTCTTC.